The 14 T cell receptor beta chains given below trace back to one sample, sequenced in a study of blood T cell repertoires in COVID-19. Clones were sequenced by immunoSEQ multiplex PCR, and TCRdb holds only the in-frame ones, with some missing. The data show roughly 110,000 clones, with 84% seen just once and more than 13% held by the top ten. Sequenced: peripheral blood. The source is an older woman with acute or convalescent COVID-19.

The CDR3 DNA is TGTGCCAGCGGTGAGGGGGACAGAGCATCCTACGAGCAGTACTTC. Translated, it gives CASGEGDRASYEQYF. The chain employs TRBV28 and TRBJ2-7; TRBD1 aligns across 7 bases. CDR1 MDHEN and CDR2 SYDVKM come from the germline V gene. The CDR3 has 15 residues. V lost 8 bases, J lost 1 base, and 11 bases stayed unmatched.

This chain connects TRBV7-2 to TRBJ2-7; TRBD2 aligns across 12 bases. CDR3 length: 15 residues. Trimming removed 4 bases from V and 4 bases from J; junction bases left unmatched: 5. Germline V gene sequence: CDR1 SGHTA, CDR2 FQGNSA. The CDR3 DNA is TGTGCCAGCAGCTCCCGACTAGCGGGAGCTTACGAGCAGTACTTC. Translating it yields CASSSRLAGAYEQYF.

The V gene is TRBV7-2, the J gene TRBJ2-1, with TRBD2 matching over 11 bases. CDR1 SGHTA and CDR2 FQGNSA come from the germline V gene. The CDR3 covers 15 residues. V lost 5 bases to trimming and J lost 7 bases; unmatched junction nucleotides: 7. In DNA, the CDR3 is TGTGCCAGCAGCGCTAGCGGGGGGCTAGGGAATGAGCAGTTCTTC. Amino acid sequence: CASSASGGLGNEQFF.

The V gene is TRBV11-2, the J gene TRBJ2-7, with 8 positions matching TRBD2. V was pared by 4 bases and J by 2 bases, with 7 bases of the junction left unmatched. The CDR3 has 15 residues. Germline V gene sequence: CDR1 SGHAT, CDR2 FQNNGV. The CDR3, as DNA: TGTGCCAGCAGCTCCTATAGCGGGGCGGCCTACGAGCAGTACTTC. Translated, it gives CASSSYSGAAYEQYF.

The chain is built from TRBV7-9 and TRBJ1-2; D is unresolved. V was clipped by 2 bases and J by 2 bases, with 9 bases between them. CDR1 is SEHNR and CDR2 is FQNEAQ in the germline V gene (reference sequence). The CDR3 consists of 14 residues. CDR3 sequence: CASSLSALNYGYTF. Written as DNA, the CDR3 is TGTGCCAGCAGCTTAAGCGCTCTGAACTATGGCTACACCTTC.

The rearrangement joins TRBV15 to TRBJ1-3; D not resolved. This CDR3 has 16 amino acids. The germline gives CDR1 LNHNV, CDR2 YYDKDF (reference sequence). V was pared by 0 bases and J by 0 bases, with 9 bases between. In DNA form, the CDR3 reads TGTGCCACCAGCAGAGATTTCCCCTACTCTGGAAACACCATATATTTT. This gives the protein CATSRDFPYSGNTIYF.

The chain recombines TRBV18 with TRBJ2-7; D perhaps matches TRBD1 (6 bases). Per germline, CDR1 KGHSH and CDR2 LQKENI. V dropped 6 bases and J dropped 2 bases, with 17 bases sitting between them. This CDR3 spans 15 amino acids. The DNA for the CDR3 is TGTGCCAGCTCTGTTAGCCGGGACACTCCCTACGAGCAGTACTTC. Its translation: CASSVSRDTPYEQYF.

This sequence joins TRBV2 and TRBJ1-1, with D hard to call. Germline-derived CDR1 and CDR2 are SNHLY and FYNNEI. The CDR3 has 15 residues. Trimming removed 5 bases from V and 5 bases from J, with 18 bases in between. Here the CDR3 reads CASSREGGAATEAFF. CDR3 nucleotide sequence: TGTGCCAGCAGTAGAGAAGGAGGAGCGGCTACTGAAGCTTTCTTT.

The chain links TRBV5-1 to TRBJ2-5; 8 nucleotides line up with TRBD1. The CDR3 has 14 residues. Unmatched junction bases numbered 3, after V lost 3 bases and J lost 2 bases. In germline, CDR1 is SGHRS, CDR2 YFSETQ. CDR3 amino acids: CASSWDRPQETQYF. The CDR3 region has the DNA TGCGCCAGCAGCTGGGACAGGCCTCAAGAGACCCAGTACTTC.

The CDR3 here is CASRPGQGSAYEQYF. The DNA for the CDR3 is TGTGCCAGCCGACCTGGACAGGGATCCGCCTACGAGCAGTACTTC. The gene calls are TRBV7-6 and TRBJ2-7; 8 bases line up with TRBD1. The CDR3 runs 15 residues. J gave up 2 bases and V 8 bases, and 11 bases lay outside the gene matches. From germline, CDR1 is SGHVS and CDR2 FNYEAQ.

This chain connects TRBV2 to TRBJ1-5, with 8 positions matching TRBD1. With 3 bases clipped from V and 5 bases from J, the junction kept 6 bases outside the gene matches. Per the germline V gene, CDR1 is SNHLY and CDR2 is FYNNEI. CDR3 length equals 15 residues. CDR3 protein: CASSDFTGGDQPQHF. CDR3 DNA: TGTGCCAGCAGTGATTTTACAGGGGGGGATCAGCCCCAGCATTTT.

The chain employs TRBV15 and TRBJ2-5, with TRBD2 matching 7 bases. Germline CDR1 is LNHNV and CDR2 is YYDKDF (reference sequence). CDR3 size: 15 residues. V lost 5 bases, J lost 7 bases, and 13 bases stayed unmatched. The CDR3 coding sequence is TGTGCCACCAGCCCCCGGGACTACTCCCCCGGGACCCAGTACTTC. Residues: CATSPRDYSPGTQYF.

The V call is TRBV5-1, the J call TRBJ2-7; D perhaps matches TRBD1 (6 bases). Germline CDR1 is SGHRS and CDR2 is YFSETQ. Trimming took 4 bases from V and 1 from J, leaving 15 bases between them. The CDR3 loop spans 15 amino acids. DNA of the CDR3: TGCGCCAGCAGCGCCGGGACACCCGCTTCCTACGAGCAGTACTTC. It encodes CASSAGTPASYEQYF.

With regard to this clone: Distinct nucleotide sequences in the sample also encode this CDR3. The V and J genes are TRBV11-2 and TRBJ1-2; D might be TRBD1 (5 bases). V was pared by 3 bases and J by 5 bases, with 7 bases between. CDR1 and CDR2 (germline): SGHAT, FQNNGV. CDR3 length: 12 amino acids. The CDR3 DNA sequence: TGTGCCAGCAGCTTGGGGGGATATGGCTACACCTTC. Encoded protein: CASSLGGYGYTF.